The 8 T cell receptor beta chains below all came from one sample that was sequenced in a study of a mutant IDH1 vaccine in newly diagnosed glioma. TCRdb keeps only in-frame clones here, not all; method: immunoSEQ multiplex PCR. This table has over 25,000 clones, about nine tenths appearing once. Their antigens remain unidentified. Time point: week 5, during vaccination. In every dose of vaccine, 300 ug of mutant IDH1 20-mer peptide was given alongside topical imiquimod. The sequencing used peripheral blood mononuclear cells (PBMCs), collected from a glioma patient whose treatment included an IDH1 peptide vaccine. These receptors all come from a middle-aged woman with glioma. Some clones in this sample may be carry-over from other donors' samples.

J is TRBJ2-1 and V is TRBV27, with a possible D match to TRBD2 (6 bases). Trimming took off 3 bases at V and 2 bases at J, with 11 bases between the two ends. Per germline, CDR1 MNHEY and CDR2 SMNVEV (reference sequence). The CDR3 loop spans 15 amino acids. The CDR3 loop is CASSFPGDPYNEQFF. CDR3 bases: TGTGCCAGCAGTTTTCCGGGGGACCCCTACAATGAGCAGTTCTTC.

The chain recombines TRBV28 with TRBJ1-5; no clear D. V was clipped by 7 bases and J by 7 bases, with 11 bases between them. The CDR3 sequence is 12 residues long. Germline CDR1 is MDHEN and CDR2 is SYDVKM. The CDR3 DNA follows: TGTGCCAGCACCTTGGCGAGGCAGCCCCAGCATTTT. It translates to CASTLARQPQHF. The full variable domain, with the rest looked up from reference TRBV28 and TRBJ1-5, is DVKVTQSSRYLVKRTGEKVFLECVQDMDHENMFWYRQDPGLGLRLIYFSYDVKMKEKGDIPEGYSVSREKKERFSLILESASTNQTSMYLCASTLARQPQHFGDGTRLSIL.

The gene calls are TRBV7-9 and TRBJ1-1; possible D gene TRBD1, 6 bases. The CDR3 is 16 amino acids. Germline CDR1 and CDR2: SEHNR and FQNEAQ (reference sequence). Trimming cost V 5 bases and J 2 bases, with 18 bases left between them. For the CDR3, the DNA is TGTGCCAGCAGCCCCCCTGGCTTTGGGACAAACACTGAAGCTTTCTTT. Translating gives CASSPPGFGTNTEAFF.

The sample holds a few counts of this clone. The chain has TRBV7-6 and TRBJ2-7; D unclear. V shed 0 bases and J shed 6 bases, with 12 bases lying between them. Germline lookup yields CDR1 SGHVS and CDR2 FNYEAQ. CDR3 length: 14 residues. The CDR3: CASSLAPRDGEQYF. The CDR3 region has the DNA TGTGCCAGCAGCTTAGCCCCTAGAGACGGCGAGCAGTACTTC.

The CDR3 region is CASRTPTGMAEQYF. The CDR3, as DNA: TGTGCCAGCAGAACCCCGACAGGGATGGCGGAGCAGTACTTC. This chain connects TRBV2 to TRBJ2-7, with TRBD1 identical over 7 bases. Germline V gene data show CDR1 as SNHLY and CDR2 as FYNNEI. The CDR3 length is 14 residues. V lost 6 bases and J lost 7; bases outside the gene matches: 12.

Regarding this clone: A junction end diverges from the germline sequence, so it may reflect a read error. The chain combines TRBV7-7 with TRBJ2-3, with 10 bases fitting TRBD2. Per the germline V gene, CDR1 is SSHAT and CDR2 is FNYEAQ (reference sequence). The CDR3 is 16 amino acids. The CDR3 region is CASSLRAGGLTDTQYF. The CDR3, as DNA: TGTGCTAGCAGCTTAAGAGCGGGAGGGTTGACAGATACGCAGTATTTT.

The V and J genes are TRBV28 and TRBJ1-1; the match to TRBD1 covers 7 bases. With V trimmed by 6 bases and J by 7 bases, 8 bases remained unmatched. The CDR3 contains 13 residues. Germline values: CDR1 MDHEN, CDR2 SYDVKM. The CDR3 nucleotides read TGTGCCAGCAGACATCGTTGGACAGGTGAAGCTTTCTTT. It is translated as CASRHRWTGEAFF.

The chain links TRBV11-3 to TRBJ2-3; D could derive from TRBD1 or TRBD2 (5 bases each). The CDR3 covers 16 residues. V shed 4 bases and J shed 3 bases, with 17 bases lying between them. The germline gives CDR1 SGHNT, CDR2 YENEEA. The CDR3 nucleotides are TGTGCCAGCAGCTCCCGGGCTGGGGGTAGAACAGATACGCAGTATTTT. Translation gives CASSSRAGGRTDTQYF.